A single sample is the source of the 10 T cell receptor beta chains below, sequenced in a study of blood T cells in healthy people across ages. Combining a sample-barcoded 5' primer with a J-beta primer mix, a second PCR ran for about 7 to 12 cycles. TCRdb fed the 5' RACE reads into MiXCR, producing one record per CDR3 protein. The sample consists of roughly 1,500,000 distinct CDR3 sequences, roughly 32% of them appearing once. The source material was blood. These receptor sequences come from a woman aged 30 to 39 in good health.

This clonotype appeared a few times. The chain uses TRBV13 and TRBJ1-1; 11 bases are a match to TRBD1. J gave up 3 bases and V 5 bases, and 5 bases lay outside the gene matches. Germline CDR1 is PRHDT and CDR2 is FYEKMQ (reference sequence). The CDR3 is made up of 15 amino acids. The CDR3 DNA reads as TGTGCCAGCAGCGTTGGACAGGGGGCTTACACTGAAGCTTTCTTT. Translating gives CASSVGQGAYTEAFF.

This clonotype has a handful of counts. V gene TRBV28 combines with J gene TRBJ2-5; TRBD1 aligns across 9 bases. In germline, CDR1 is MDHEN, CDR2 SYDVKM. The CDR3 is 16 amino acids. Trimming cost V 7 bases and J 3 bases; bases outside gene matches: 12. CDR3 amino acids: CASNHAPGQGKETQYF. The CDR3 DNA is TGTGCCAGCAATCACGCTCCGGGACAGGGAAAAGAGACCCAGTACTTC.

This clonotype was seen a handful of times. V is TRBV15 and J is TRBJ1-6, with D maybe TRBD1 (5 bases). The CDR3 consists of 15 residues. Germline CDR1 is LNHNV and CDR2 is YYDKDF (reference sequence). Trimming pared 0 bases from V and 10 bases from J, leaving 13 bases between. As DNA, the CDR3 is TGTGCCACCAGCAGAGATAGGGGCTTGGGATCACCCCTCCACTTT. Its translation: CATSRDRGLGSPLHF.

The J gene is TRBJ2-3, the V gene TRBV20-1; D may be TRBD2 (6 bases). Germline V gene sequence: CDR1 DFQATT, CDR2 SNEGSKA (reference sequence). The CDR3 contains 14 residues. V dropped 5 bases and J dropped 4 bases, with 16 bases sitting between them. Here the CDR3 reads CSAGGLPGSDTQYF. The CDR3 nucleotides are TGCAGTGCTGGGGGACTCCCCGGCTCAGATACGCAGTATTTT.

This clonotype appeared many times. This rearrangement joins TRBV6-1 to TRBJ2-7; D is unclear. The CDR3 totals 12 residues. Germline-derived CDR1 and CDR2 are MNHNS and SASEGT. Trimming shortened V by 4 bases and J by 4 bases, and 8 bases separated the two germline ends. This CDR3 reads CASSAGVYEQYF. The CDR3 DNA sequence: TGTGCCAGCAGTGCGGGTGTTTACGAGCAGTACTTC.

The CDR3 DNA follows: TGTGCCAGCAATCGGGTGGCAGGAGCTAACTATGGCTACACCTTC. It is translated as CASNRVAGANYGYTF. The J gene is TRBJ1-2, the V gene TRBV6-1; D not certain. This CDR3 contains 15 residues. Trimming cost V 7 bases and J 0 bases, with 15 bases left between them. Germline V gives CDR1 MNHNS, CDR2 SASEGT.

The chain employs TRBV5-1 and TRBJ2-1, with 7 nucleotides matching TRBD2. Germline V gene lookup returns CDR1 SGHRS and CDR2 YFSETQ. The V and J ends lost 3 bases and 5 bases, in that order; junction bases with no gene match: 8. The CDR3 spans 15 residues. The CDR3 sequence is CASSWRESANNEQFF. The CDR3 coding sequence is TGCGCCAGCAGCTGGCGGGAGTCGGCCAACAATGAGCAGTTCTTC.

The chain links TRBV5-5 to TRBJ2-2; D perhaps matches TRBD2 (5 bases). Germline V gene data show CDR1 as SGHKS and CDR2 as YYEKEE (reference sequence). The V end was cut by 0 bases, the J end by 9 bases, with 21 bases between. There are 17 residues in the CDR3. The DNA for the CDR3 is TGTGCCAGCAGCTTGGTTACGGGAACCCTTGCGGCCAGGGAGCTGTTTTTT. Its translation is CASSLVTGTLAARELFF. Supplemented by reference TRBV5-5 and TRBJ2-2, the full variable domain reads DAGVTQSPTHLIKTRGQQVTLRCSPISGHKSVSWYQQVLGQGPQFIFQYYEKEERGRGNFPDRFSARQFPNYSSELNVNALLLGDSALYLCASSLVTGTLAARELFFGEGSRLTVL.

A few counts support this clonotype. V and J are TRBV28 and TRBJ1-4; D ambiguous. Germline-derived CDR1 and CDR2 are MDHEN and SYDVKM. V gave up 3 bases and J gave up 7 bases, with 9 bases separating them. The CDR3 extends over 13 amino acids. CDR3 protein: CASSFRTSEKLFF. CDR3 DNA sequence: TGTGCCAGCAGTTTTCGGACGAGTGAAAAACTGTTTTTT.

The genes are TRBV7-2 and TRBJ2-3; TRBD1 agrees at 9 bases. The ends lost 0 bases at V and 5 bases at J; junction bases unmatched: 6. The CDR3 runs 16 residues. Looked up from germline, CDR1 is SGHTA and CDR2 is FQGNSA. The DNA for the CDR3 is TGTGCCAGCAGCTTAGCCGGGACAGGGAGAGGAGATACGCAGTATTTT. This codes for CASSLAGTGRGDTQYF.